This T cell receptor (beta chain) appears in the sequencing data of a study of Ad26.COV2.S vaccination and SARS-CoV-2 variants. Study-wide results and limits: Placebo recipients had lower spike-specific TCR breadth than vaccine recipients.

Produced via immunoSEQ multiplex PCR; TCRdb's table is partial and in-frame only. The sample contains hundreds of thousands of clones, approximately 86% of which appear only once. Regarding this clone: Its specificity is not known.

Treatment in this sample: about 20 received Ad26.COV2.S at low or high dose, single or two shots; about 5 received placebo; per-sample allocation not given. Specimens were obtained on day 63 following the first vaccine or placebo injection. V lost 3 bases to trimming and J lost 4 bases, with 9 bases between them. This CDR3 spans 13 amino acids. CDR1 and CDR2 (germline): MNHNS, SASEGT. The sample in question was peripheral blood, obtained in a trial of Ad26.COV2.S vaccine versus placebo. This TCR came from a person aged 18-65 years who received the Ad26.COV2.S COVID-19 vaccine or a placebo. V is TRBV6-1 and J is TRBJ1-2, with D uncertain. CDR3 nucleotide sequence: TGTGCCAGCAGTGAGGGGATTCCCTATGGCTACACCTTC. It yields the protein CASSEGIPYGYTF.